One sample yielded the 22 T cell receptor beta chains listed below, sequenced in a study of cytomegalovirus exposure and HLA in healthy donors. 60 Vbeta and 13 Jbeta primers were used in PCR. The repertoire was sequenced with immunoSEQ multiplex PCR; TCRdb's copy has only in-frame clones and lacks some. The repertoire holds about 260,000 clones, with approximately 84% as singletons. Sequenced material: PBMCs. The receptors originated from a middle-aged woman in good health and CMV-seropositive.

The chain links TRBV28 to TRBJ2-4; D is possibly TRBD1 (6 bases). The V gene lost 8 bases and the J gene lost 0 bases, with 14 bases spanning the gap. Looked up from germline, CDR1 is MDHEN and CDR2 is SYDVKM. The CDR3 is 15 amino acids. The CDR3 loop is CASGGQYLAKNIQYF. As DNA, the CDR3 is TGTGCCAGCGGTGGACAGTACCTAGCCAAAAACATTCAGTACTTC.

The chain uses TRBV19 and TRBJ1-4, with 7 bases that match TRBD1. V shed 6 bases, J shed 4 bases, and the junction held 5 bases outside the gene matches. This CDR3 has 14 residues. Germline CDR1 reads LNHDA; CDR2 reads SQIVND (reference sequence). The CDR3 region has the DNA TGTGCCAGTAGCGGGACAGTCATTAATGAAAAACTGTTTTTT. Translated, it gives CASSGTVINEKLFF.

The chain is built from TRBV30 and TRBJ1-3, with D tentatively TRBD1 (5 bases). The CDR3 sequence is 15 residues long. Trimming removed 4 bases at V and 2 bases at J, with 15 bases between. Germline loops: CDR1 GTSNPN, CDR2 SVGIG (reference sequence). CDR3 residues: CAWTPKGATGNTIYF. CDR3 sequence (DNA): TGTGCCTGGACCCCCAAAGGGGCAACTGGAAACACCATATATTTT.

The rearrangement links TRBV28 to TRBJ2-5; 12 bases match TRBD1. The DNA end is more similar to TRBJ2-7, so the J call may be wrong. The germline CDR1 and CDR2 sequences are MDHEN and SYDVKM. There are 16 residues in the CDR3. The CDR3 loop reads CASRRDGTGGGGEQYF. CDR3 bases: TGTGCCAGCAGAAGAGACGGGACAGGGGGCGGAGGCGAGCAGTACTTC.

This clone was seen only a few times. CDR3 residues: CASSVGTSGSLPHEQFF. For the CDR3, the DNA is TGTGCCAGCAGCGTAGGGACTAGCGGGAGCCTTCCCCATGAGCAGTTCTTC. The chain has TRBV9 and TRBJ2-1; the match to TRBD2 covers 13 bases. In germline, CDR1 is SGDLS, CDR2 YYNGEE. The CDR3 consists of 17 residues. V lost 0 bases to trimming and J lost 8 bases; unmatched junction nucleotides: 8.

This clone has just a few counts. The CDR3 nucleotides are TGTGCCAGCAGCTCTGTCACACCCTCCTTGGACTATGGCTACACCTTC. It codes for CASSSVTPSLDYGYTF. The V gene is TRBV7-9, the J gene TRBJ1-2; no definite D call. From germline, CDR1 is SEHNR and CDR2 FQNEAQ (reference sequence). This CDR3 region has 16 residues. The V and J ends lost 4 bases and 3 bases respectively, with 18 bases between them.

This clone appeared a few times. The chain combines TRBV4-1 with TRBJ2-5, with D perhaps matching TRBD1 (5 bases). Trimming pared 4 bases from V and 3 bases from J, leaving 12 bases between. Germline lookup yields CDR1 MGHRA and CDR2 YSYEKL. This CDR3 spans 14 amino acids. CDR3 in DNA: TGCGCCAGCAGCCCCCAGGGTCGGGAAGAGACCCAGTACTTC. It encodes CASSPQGREETQYF.

The genes are TRBV2 and TRBJ2-2; D not certain. The CDR3 consists of 15 residues. Germline assignment: CDR1 SNHLY and CDR2 FYNNEI. The germline V and J ends were trimmed by 5 bases and 6 bases, with 16 bases remaining between them. CDR3: CASSLDEARPGELFF. The CDR3 region has the DNA TGTGCCAGCAGTCTAGACGAGGCGCGGCCCGGGGAGCTGTTTTTT.

V is TRBV25-1 and J is TRBJ1-6; a weak D match, TRBD1 (5 bases). CDR3 size: 17 residues. V was pared by 2 bases and J by 7 bases, with 18 bases between. The germline V gene encodes CDR1 MGHDK and CDR2 SYGVNS. CDR3 region: CASSERGFRGGNSPLHF. CDR3 nucleotide sequence: TGTGCCAGCAGTGAACGAGGATTTAGGGGTGGGAATTCACCCCTCCACTTT.

The chain combines TRBV7-3 with TRBJ2-7, with D unresolved. The CDR3 is 14 residues long. V was cut by 4 bases and J by 0 bases, with 10 bases left in between. Germline loops: CDR1 SGHTA, CDR2 FQGTGA. The CDR3 DNA reads as TGTGCCAGCAGCTCACGTGCTAGCTCCTACGAGCAGTACTTC. Protein sequence: CASSSRASSYEQYF.

CDR3 nucleotide sequence: TGTGCCAGCAGCCCGCAGACAGGGCCCTACGAGCAGTACTTC. Translation: CASSPQTGPYEQYF. This rearrangement joins TRBV7-8 to TRBJ2-7; 7 bases align to TRBD1. Germline values: CDR1 SGHVS, CDR2 FQNEAQ. The CDR3 is 14 residues long. V was pared by 5 bases and J by 2 bases, with 6 bases of the junction left unmatched.

J is TRBJ2-1 and V is TRBV27; 7 nucleotides align to TRBD2. The ends lost 0 bases at V and 1 base at J; junction bases unmatched: 3. CDR3 length equals 16 residues. Germline values: CDR1 MNHEY, CDR2 SMNVEV (reference sequence). The CDR3 sequence is CASSLSAGDSYNEQFF. In DNA, the CDR3 is TGTGCCAGCAGTTTATCGGCGGGAGATTCCTACAATGAGCAGTTCTTC.

V is TRBV5-1 and J is TRBJ2-1; 8 bases are shared with TRBD2. The V gene end was trimmed by 5 bases and the J gene end by 5 bases; junction bases not matched to a gene: 12. Germline-derived CDR1 and CDR2 are SGHRS and YFSETQ. The CDR3 totals 16 residues. The CDR3: CASRPGGLAKDNEQFF. The CDR3, as DNA: TGCGCCAGCAGGCCGGGAGGACTAGCAAAGGACAATGAGCAGTTCTTC.

The chain has TRBV29-1 and TRBJ2-7, with 8 bases identical to TRBD1. The CDR3 is made up of 14 amino acids. The junction had 7 bases not matched to a gene; V was cut back by 2 bases and J by 4 bases. The V gene's germline CDR1 is SQVTM and CDR2 ANQGSEA. The CDR3: CSVEIDRGFYEQYF. CDR3 DNA: TGCAGCGTTGAAATCGACAGGGGATTTTACGAGCAGTACTTC.

V and J are TRBV28 and TRBJ2-2; 12 bases fit TRBD2. Germline trimming cut 6 bases from V and 5 bases from J; bases unmatched to any gene: 7. Germline-derived CDR1 and CDR2 are MDHEN and SYDVKM. This CDR3 region has 16 residues. The CDR3 DNA reads as TGTGCCAGCAGCTTTTCTAGCGGGGGGGGTACCGGGGAGCTGTTTTTT. Translated, it gives CASSFSSGGGTGELFF.

This sequence joins TRBV2 and TRBJ2-1; 7 bases map to TRBD2. CDR1 is SNHLY and CDR2 is FYNNEI in the germline V gene. This CDR3 contains 12 residues. The J segment lost 2 bases and the V segment lost 8 bases, leaving 0 bases of the junction unmatched. CDR3 coding DNA: TGTGCCAGCGGGAGGGCCTACAATGAGCAGTTCTTC. It encodes CASGRAYNEQFF.

The chain recombines TRBV7-2 with TRBJ2-7; 8 bases are a match to TRBD1. V gave up 3 bases and J gave up 2 bases; unmatched junction bases: 12. CDR1 and CDR2 from the germline V gene are SGHTA and FQGNSA. The CDR3 contains 17 residues. CDR3 loop: CASSFLQGAGTPYEQYF. Here the CDR3 DNA reads TGTGCCAGCAGCTTCCTCCAGGGGGCGGGGACTCCCTACGAGCAGTACTTC.

The gene calls are TRBV20-1 and TRBJ1-3; D gene unclear. The V gene lost 4 bases and the J gene lost 1 base, with 2 bases spanning the gap. Germline lookup yields CDR1 DFQATT and CDR2 SNEGSKA (reference sequence). The CDR3 consists of 11 residues. CDR3 sequence: CSATSGNTIYF. The DNA of the CDR3 is TGCAGTGCTACGTCTGGAAACACCATATATTTT.

The chain employs TRBV11-1 and TRBJ2-1; weak D call: TRBD2 (5 bases). Germline values: CDR1 SGHAT, CDR2 FQDESV (reference sequence). Trimming shortened V by 2 bases and J by 4 bases, and 12 bases separated the two germline ends. The CDR3 covers 15 residues. The CDR3 DNA sequence: TGTGCCAGCAGCTTATCGGCCGGGAAATACAATGAGCAGTTCTTC. Protein: CASSLSAGKYNEQFF.

The V call is TRBV9, the J call TRBJ1-4, with D maybe TRBD1 (5 bases). Germline-derived CDR1 and CDR2 are SGDLS and YYNGEE. This CDR3 has 15 amino acids. The V gene lost 0 bases and the J gene lost 7 bases, with 13 bases spanning the gap. Written as DNA, the CDR3 is TGTGCCAGCAGCGTAGAGCCGGGGGGGATTGAAAAACTGTTTTTT. Translation: CASSVEPGGIEKLFF.

This sequence joins TRBV7-6 and TRBJ2-1; no firm D call. CDR1 is SGHVS, CDR2 FNYEAQ, per germline. This CDR3 spans 13 amino acids. V lost 1 base to trimming and J lost 10 bases, with 11 bases between them. The CDR3: CASSLGSSVEQFF. CDR3 nucleotide sequence: TGTGCCAGCAGCTTAGGGTCCAGCGTGGAGCAGTTCTTC.

The chain has TRBV6-5 and TRBJ2-7, with 11 bases that match TRBD2. This CDR3 has 15 amino acids. J gave up 2 bases and V 5 bases, and 5 bases lay outside the gene matches. The V gene's germline CDR1 is MNHEY and CDR2 SVGAGI. The CDR3 coding sequence is TGTGCCAGCAGTGTACTAGCGGGAGATCCCTACGAGCAGTACTTC. Translating it yields CASSVLAGDPYEQYF.